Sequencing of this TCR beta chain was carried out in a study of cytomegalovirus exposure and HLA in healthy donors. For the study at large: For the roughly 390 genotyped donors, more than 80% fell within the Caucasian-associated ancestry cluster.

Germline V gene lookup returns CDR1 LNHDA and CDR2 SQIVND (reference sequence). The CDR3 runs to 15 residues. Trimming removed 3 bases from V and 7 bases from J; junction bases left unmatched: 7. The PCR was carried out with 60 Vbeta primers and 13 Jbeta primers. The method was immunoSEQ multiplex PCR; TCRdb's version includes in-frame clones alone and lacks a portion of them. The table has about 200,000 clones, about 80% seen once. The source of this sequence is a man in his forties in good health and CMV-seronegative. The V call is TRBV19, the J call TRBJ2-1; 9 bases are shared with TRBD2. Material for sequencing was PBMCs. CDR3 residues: CASSIYLAGTNEQFF. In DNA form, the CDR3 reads TGTGCCAGTAGTATTTACCTAGCGGGGACTAATGAGCAGTTCTTC. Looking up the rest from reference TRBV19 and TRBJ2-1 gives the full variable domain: DGGITQSPKYLFRKEGQNVTLSCEQNLNHDAMYWYRQDPGQGLRLIYYSQIVNDFQKGDIAEGYSVSREKKESFPLTVTSAQKNPTAFYLCASSIYLAGTNEQFFGPGTRLTVL.